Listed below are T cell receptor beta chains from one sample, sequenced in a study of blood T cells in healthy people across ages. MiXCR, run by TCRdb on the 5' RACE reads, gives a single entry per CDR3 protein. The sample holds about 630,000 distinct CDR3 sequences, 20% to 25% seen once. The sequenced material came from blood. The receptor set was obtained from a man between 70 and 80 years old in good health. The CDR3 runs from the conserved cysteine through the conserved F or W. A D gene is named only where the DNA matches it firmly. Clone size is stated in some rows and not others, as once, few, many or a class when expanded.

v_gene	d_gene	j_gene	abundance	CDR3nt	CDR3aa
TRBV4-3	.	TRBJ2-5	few	TGCGCCAGCAGCCAAGATTATTTGGCCGGGTATGGAGAGACCCAGTACTTC	CASSQDYLAGYGETQYF
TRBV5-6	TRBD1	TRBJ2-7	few	TGTGCCAGCAGCTGGGACAGGGGTAACTACGAGCAGTACTTC	CASSWDRGNYEQYF
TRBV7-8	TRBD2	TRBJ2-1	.	TGTGCCAGCAGCTTATGGACTAGCGGGATCTCCTACAATGAGCAGTTCTTC	CASSLWTSGISYNEQFF
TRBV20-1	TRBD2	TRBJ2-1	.	TGCAGTGCGGCTATAGCGGGAGTTGATAATGAGCAGTTCTTC	CSAAIAGVDNEQFF
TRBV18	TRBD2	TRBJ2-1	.	TGTGCCAGCTCACCTCGACTAGCGGGAGGTCACAATGAGCAGTTCTTC	CASSPRLAGGHNEQFF
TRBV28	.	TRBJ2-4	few	TGTGCCAGCGAGTATGTGTTATCCAAAAACATTCAGTACTTC	CASEYVLSKNIQYF
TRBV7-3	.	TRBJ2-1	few	TGTGCCAGCAGCCCCGAAAGGAGCTCCTACAATGAGCAGTTCTTC	CASSPERSSYNEQFF
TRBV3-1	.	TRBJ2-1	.	TGTGCCAGCAGCCAAGACGTGACTAGCTACAATGAGCAGTTCTTC	CASSQDVTSYNEQFF
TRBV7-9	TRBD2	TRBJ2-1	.	TGTGCCAGCAGCACATCCCTAGCGGATGATGAGCAGTTCTTC	CASSTSLADDEQFF
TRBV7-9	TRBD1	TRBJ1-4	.	TGTGCCAGCAGCCCGACAGGGGGCCATGAAAAACTGTTTTTT	CASSPTGGHEKLFF
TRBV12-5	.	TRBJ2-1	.	TGTGCTAGTGGTACGCAAGACTCTTATGAGCAGTTCTTC	CASGTQDSYEQFF
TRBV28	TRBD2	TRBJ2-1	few	TGTGCCAGCAGCGAAACCACTGGGACTAGCGGAACCCTTGGGCAGTTCTTC	CASSETTGTSGTLGQFF
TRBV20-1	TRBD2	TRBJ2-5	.	TGCAGTGCTAGTTTAGTAGCGGGAGGGCCTACCGAGACCCAGTACTTC	CSASLVAGGPTETQYF
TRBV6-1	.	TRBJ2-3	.	TGTGCCAGCAGTGACAGGGGACATACGCAGTATTTT	CASSDRGHTQYF
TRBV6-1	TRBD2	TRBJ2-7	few	TGTGCCAGCAGTGGGCCGGGACTAGACTTTGACTACGAGCAGTACTTC	CASSGPGLDFDYEQYF
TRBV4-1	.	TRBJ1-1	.	TGCGCCAGCAGCTCACTGGGGGAGGAGAACACTGAAGCTTTCTTT	CASSSLGEENTEAFF
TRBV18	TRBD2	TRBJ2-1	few	TGTGCCAGCTCACGCGGACTAGAACACAATGAGCAGTTCTTC	CASSRGLEHNEQFF
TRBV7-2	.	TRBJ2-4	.	TGTGCCAGCAGCCCAGTCAGTGGAAACACTCAGTACTTC	CASSPVSGNTQYF
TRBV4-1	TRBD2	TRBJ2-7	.	TGCGCCAGCAGCCAAGATCGGGCTAGCGGGAGTTTGTACGAGCAGTACTTC	CASSQDRASGSLYEQYF
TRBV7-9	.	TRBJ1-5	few	TGTGCCAGCAGCGGGGACACTTATAGCAATCAGCCCCAGCATTTT	CASSGDTYSNQPQHF
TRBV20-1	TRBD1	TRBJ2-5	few	TGCAGTGCCAGTGGGGACAGGGGTGTTCCAGGGACCCAGTACTTC	CSASGDRGVPGTQYF
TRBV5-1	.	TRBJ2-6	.	TGCGCCAGCAGCTTGGTAGGTGCGCCTAGCTCTGGGGCCAACGTCCTGACTTTC	CASSLVGAPSSGANVLTF
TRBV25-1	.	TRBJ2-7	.	TGTGCCAGCAGTGGGGTAGTTGGTTCGGCTTGCAACGAGCAGTACTTC	CASSGVVGSACNEQYF
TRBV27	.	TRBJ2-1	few	TGTGCCAGCGCGCAGGTCGCGCGCGATGAGCAGTTCTTC	CASAQVARDEQFF
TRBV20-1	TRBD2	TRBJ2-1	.	TGCAGTGCTAGAGATGTACTAGCGGGTCCCTCGGCCAATGAGCAGTTCTTC	CSARDVLAGPSANEQFF
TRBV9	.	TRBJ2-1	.	TGTGCCAGCAGCGTAGACGGCGGGGCAACCTACAATGAGCAGTTCTTC	CASSVDGGATYNEQFF
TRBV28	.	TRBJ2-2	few	TGTGCCAGCAGTTTAAATCCAGCACTTATCGCGAACACCGGGGAGCTGTTTTTT	CASSLNPALIANTGELFF
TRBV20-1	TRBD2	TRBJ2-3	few	TGCAGTGCGACGATACTAGCGGGAGGGACAGATACGCAGTATTTT	CSATILAGGTDTQYF
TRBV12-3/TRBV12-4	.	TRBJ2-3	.	TGTGCCAGCAGTTTCTTCCCGGAAAACACAGATACGCAGTATTTT	CASSFFPENTDTQYF
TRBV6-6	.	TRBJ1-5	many	TGTGCCAGCAGTTTGCGACAGTCAAATCAGCCCCAGCATTTT	CASSLRQSNQPQHF
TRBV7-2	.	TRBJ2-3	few	TGTGCCAGCAGCTCCCGCAAGCCAGGCCGCACAGATACGCAGTATTTT	CASSSRKPGRTDTQYF
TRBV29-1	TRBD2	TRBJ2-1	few	TGCAGCGCAGGGACTAGAAGTAATGAGCAGTTCTTC	CSAGTRSNEQFF
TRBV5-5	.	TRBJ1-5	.	TGTGCCAGCGGCCCGACACCTTCAGGGTTTCAGCCCCAGCATTTT	CASGPTPSGFQPQHF
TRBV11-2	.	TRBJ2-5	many	TGTGCCAGCAGCTTAGGTCCGGGGGAGACCCAGTACTTC	CASSLGPGETQYF
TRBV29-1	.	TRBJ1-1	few	TGCAGCGATCAAGAACCTCAGTCTATGAGCACTGAAGCTTTCTTT	CSDQEPQSMSTEAFF
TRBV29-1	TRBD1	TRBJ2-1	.	TGCAGCGTTTCCGAGGGACAGGGGAATGAGCAGTTCTTC	CSVSEGQGNEQFF
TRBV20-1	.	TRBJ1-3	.	TGCAGTGCTAGAGATCCCTCCGGAAACACCATATATTTT	CSARDPSGNTIYF